A single sample gave rise to the 2 T cell receptor beta chains below, sequenced in a study of sequential checkpoint blockade in melanoma. Regarding treatment: randomized to nivolumab then ipilimumab (arm A) or the reverse (arm B). The method was immunoSEQ multiplex PCR; TCRdb's version includes in-frame clones alone and lacks a portion of them. The sample holds tens of thousands of clones, about 83% seen once. The material was CD8+ T cells sorted from blood (inferred from file names), obtained from a patient given nivolumab and ipilimumab in sequence. The receptors were gathered from a human donor with melanoma.

Comment on this clone: The identical CDR3 is also encoded by other nucleotide sequences in the sample. The rearrangement links TRBV19 to TRBJ2-7; D is unclear. The V end was cut by 4 bases, the J end by 0 bases, with 7 bases between. Per germline, CDR1 LNHDA and CDR2 SQIVND (reference sequence). The CDR3 is 13 residues long. The CDR3 region has the DNA TGTGCCAGTAGTACAGGTCGCTCCTACGAGCAGTACTTC. This sequence encodes CASSTGRSYEQYF.

This clone was counted a single time. The rearrangement links TRBV28 to TRBJ2-1; TRBD2 matches at 9 bases. Germline assignment: CDR1 MDHEN and CDR2 SYDVKM. The CDR3 covers 15 residues. V dropped 5 bases and J dropped 10; count of bases not matched to a gene: 12. The CDR3 coding sequence is TGTGCCAGCAGTGCCGGGGGCGGGGGGGCCGACGAGCAGTTCTTC. The encoded protein is CASSAGGGGADEQFF.